This is a list of T cell receptor beta chains from one sample in a study of T-cell memory formation after mild COVID-19. TCRdb used MiXCR to reprocess the 5' RACE reads, holding one entry per CDR3 protein. The sample consists of some 150,000 distinct CDR3 sequences, less than 25% of them appearing once. What was sequenced was PBMCs or a T cell subset sorted from them (not recorded which). These receptors all come from an adult woman who had mild COVID-19 (a few samples of this study predate the infection). Cell type and time point are not known. Each CDR3 is given with its conserved first and last residue. D genes are given only for firm matches. Size tells how often a clone was seen (once, few, many) or the class of an expanded clone, and some rows leave it out.

V: TRBV15; D: NA; J: TRBJ1-5; size: NA; length: 16; DNA: TGTGCCACCAGTCTAAGGGGCCGAGGGGCCGATCAGCCCCAGCATTTT; CDR3: CATSLRGRGADQPQHF
V: TRBV7-3; D: TRBD1; J: TRBJ2-3; size: NA; length: 17; DNA: TGTGCCAGCAGCTCCCAGCCCGGGGACAGGGGGCAGGATACGCAGTATTTT; CDR3: CASSSQPGDRGQDTQYF
V: TRBV7-2; D: NA; J: TRBJ1-5; size: NA; length: 16; DNA: TGTGCCAGCAGCTTAGCGGTTCGAGGGATCAATCAGCCCCAGCATTTT; CDR3: CASSLAVRGINQPQHF
V: TRBV20-1; D: NA; J: TRBJ1-2; size: NA; length: 15; DNA: TGCAGTGCTAGAGGGTGGATGGTAGCTAACTATGGCTACACCTTC; CDR3: CSARGWMVANYGYTF
V: TRBV7-9; D: TRBD2; J: TRBJ2-4; size: NA; length: 14; DNA: TGTGCCAGCAGGAGCGGGGAGGCCAAAAACATTCAGTACTTC; CDR3: CASRSGEAKNIQYF
V: TRBV5-1; D: NA; J: TRBJ2-7; size: few; length: 13; DNA: TGCGCCAGCAGCCCGGACAGTACCTACGAGCAGTACTTC; CDR3: CASSPDSTYEQYF
V: TRBV7-8; D: NA; J: TRBJ1-1; size: NA; length: 13; DNA: TGTGCCAGCAGGACGGGGGGGGCCACTGAAGCTTTCTTT; CDR3: CASRTGGATEAFF
V: TRBV6-4; D: TRBD1; J: TRBJ2-3; size: NA; length: 16; DNA: TGTGCCAGCAGAACCACACAGGGGACGGGCACAGATACGCAGTATTTT; CDR3: CASRTTQGTGTDTQYF
V: TRBV7-6; D: NA; J: TRBJ2-2; size: few; length: 12; DNA: TGTGCCAGCAGCCATACCACCGGGGAGCTGTTTTTT; CDR3: CASSHTTGELFF
V: TRBV18; D: NA; J: TRBJ2-3; size: NA; length: 15; DNA: TGTGCCAGCTCACCCCCGGACTTAAGCACAGATACGCAGTATTTT; CDR3: CASSPPDLSTDTQYF
V: TRBV6-5; D: TRBD1; J: TRBJ1-2; size: few; length: 14; DNA: TGTGCCAGCAGTGTCGGTGGACAGGGGTATGGCTACACCTTC; CDR3: CASSVGGQGYGYTF
V: TRBV4-1; D: NA; J: TRBJ2-2; size: NA; length: 13; DNA: TGCGCCAGCAGCCAGCTGAACACCGGGGAGCTGTTTTTT; CDR3: CASSQLNTGELFF
V: TRBV7-6; D: TRBD2; J: TRBJ2-3; size: NA; length: 15; DNA: TGTGCCAGCAGCTTACTAGCGGTTAGCACAGATACGCAGTATTTT; CDR3: CASSLLAVSTDTQYF
V: TRBV7-8; D: TRBD1; J: TRBJ1-1; size: NA; length: 16; DNA: TGTGCCAGCAGCTCCGGACAGGGCCTCATGAACACTGAAGCTTTCTTT; CDR3: CASSSGQGLMNTEAFF
V: TRBV4-1; D: NA; J: TRBJ1-5; size: few; length: 15; DNA: TGCGCCAGCAGCCGCGGTAGTAATAGCAATCAGCCCCAGCATTTT; CDR3: CASSRGSNSNQPQHF
V: TRBV4-3; D: TRBD1; J: TRBJ2-7; size: many; length: 16; DNA: TGCGCCAGCAGCCAAGAGGACAGGTCCAGCTCCTACGAGCAGTACTTC; CDR3: CASSQEDRSSSYEQYF
V: TRBV6-1; D: TRBD2; J: TRBJ2-2; size: NA; length: 15; DNA: TGTGCCAGCAGTCGTCGGGACTACCAGACCGGGGAGCTGTTTTTT; CDR3: CASSRRDYQTGELFF
V: TRBV2; D: TRBD1; J: TRBJ2-1; size: few; length: 12; DNA: TGTGCCAGCAGGCCAGGACAGGGTATGTGGTTCTTC; CDR3: CASRPGQGMWFF
V: TRBV20-1; D: TRBD1; J: TRBJ2-1; size: few; length: 13; DNA: TGCAGTGCCAAGACAGGGCCCTACAATGAGCAGTTCTTC; CDR3: CSAKTGPYNEQFF
V: TRBV9; D: TRBD1; J: TRBJ2-1; size: NA; length: 15; DNA: TGTGCCAGCAGCGAAGGGACAGGGGACTACAATGAGCAGTTCTTC; CDR3: CASSEGTGDYNEQFF
V: TRBV14; D: TRBD2; J: TRBJ2-5; size: NA; length: 20; DNA: TGTGCCAGCAGCGCGTTAAGAACACCGGGACTAGCGGGAGTCGCGGAGACCCAGTACTTC; CDR3: CASSALRTPGLAGVAETQYF
V: TRBV5-4; D: NA; J: TRBJ1-1; size: NA; length: 13; DNA: TGTGCCAGCAGCTTGGTGGTGGACACTGAAGCTTTCTTT; CDR3: CASSLVVDTEAFF
V: TRBV25-1; D: NA; J: TRBJ2-6; size: NA; length: 16; DNA: TGTGCCAGCAGTGAATCGAGGGTCACGGGGGCCAACGTCCTGACTTTC; CDR3: CASSESRVTGANVLTF
V: TRBV27; D: NA; J: TRBJ2-1; size: NA; length: 15; DNA: TGTGCCAGCAGTTCGACTAGTAGAGGGAACAATGAGCAGTTCTTC; CDR3: CASSSTSRGNNEQFF
V: TRBV12-3/TRBV12-4; D: TRBD1; J: TRBJ2-1; size: NA; length: 16; DNA: TGTGCCAGCAGCCGGACACAGGGGGCTGCTGGAAATGAGCAGTTCTTC; CDR3: CASSRTQGAAGNEQFF
V: TRBV7-2; D: NA; J: TRBJ2-2; size: few; length: 17; DNA: TGTGCCAGCAGCCCGGAGCCCCAGGGAGTAGTCACCGGGGAGCTGTTTTTT; CDR3: CASSPEPQGVVTGELFF
V: TRBV24-1; D: NA; J: TRBJ2-4; size: NA; length: 15; DNA: TGTGCCACCAGTGGTTATGACTACGGGGGCAACATTCAGTACTTC; CDR3: CATSGYDYGGNIQYF
V: TRBV6-5; D: NA; J: TRBJ1-1; size: few; length: 15; DNA: TGTGCCAGCAGTTACTCGTATCCTGGGTACACTGAAGCTTTCTTT; CDR3: CASSYSYPGYTEAFF
V: TRBV5-1; D: TRBD1; J: TRBJ2-5; size: few; length: 17; DNA: TGCGCCAGCAGCCCGACCGACTCAGACAGGGGTGGTGAGACCCAGTACTTC; CDR3: CASSPTDSDRGGETQYF
V: TRBV7-2; D: NA; J: TRBJ1-5; size: few; length: 15; DNA: TGTGCCAGCAGCTCCGGGACAACGAGCAATCAGCCCCAGCATTTT; CDR3: CASSSGTTSNQPQHF
V: TRBV7-9; D: NA; J: TRBJ2-3; size: NA; length: 17; DNA: TGTGCCAGCAGCTTAAATCCTCTAGATCTAAGCACAGATACGCAGTATTTT; CDR3: CASSLNPLDLSTDTQYF
V: TRBV4-3; D: NA; J: TRBJ2-7; size: NA; length: 16; DNA: TGCGCCAGCAGCCAAGATCGGTCGAGGGTCGACTACGAGCAGTACTTC; CDR3: CASSQDRSRVDYEQYF
V: TRBV7-9; D: NA; J: TRBJ2-1; size: NA; length: 13; DNA: TGTGCCAGCAGCCTAGAGTGGAACAATGAGCAGTTCTTC; CDR3: CASSLEWNNEQFF
V: TRBV11-2; D: NA; J: TRBJ2-7; size: NA; length: 14; DNA: TGTGCCAGCCGCACCTCGACAGGAAACTACGAGCAGTACTTC; CDR3: CASRTSTGNYEQYF
V: TRBV20-1; D: NA; J: TRBJ2-1; size: few; length: 13; DNA: TGCAGTGCTAGAATCGAGGTCTACAATGAGCAGTTCTTC; CDR3: CSARIEVYNEQFF
V: TRBV6-2/TRBV6-3; D: TRBD2; J: TRBJ2-1; size: NA; length: 15; DNA: TGTGCCAGCAGTCCCACTAGCGGGAGGGCCAATGAGCAGTTCTTC; CDR3: CASSPTSGRANEQFF
V: TRBV11-3; D: TRBD2; J: TRBJ2-3; size: NA; length: 19; DNA: TGTGCCAGCAGCCCGGAGGGCGGGGGGCTTGAAATGGACGCAGATACGCAGTATTTT; CDR3: CASSPEGGGLEMDADTQYF
V: TRBV12-3/TRBV12-4; D: NA; J: TRBJ2-7; size: few; length: 14; DNA: TGTGCCAGCAGTCTCCACTTACAGGGTCTGGGGCAGTACTTC; CDR3: CASSLHLQGLGQYF
V: TRBV12-3/TRBV12-4; D: TRBD1; J: TRBJ1-2; size: few; length: 13; DNA: TGTGCCAGCACCCCGGGACAGTTCTATGGCTACACCTTC; CDR3: CASTPGQFYGYTF
V: TRBV5-5; D: TRBD1; J: TRBJ1-1; size: NA; length: 19; DNA: TGTGCCAGCAGCTTAACAACAGGGGTGGCTCTTCCGATGAACACTGAAGCTTTCTTT; CDR3: CASSLTTGVALPMNTEAFF
V: TRBV6-1; D: NA; J: TRBJ1-5; size: NA; length: 15; DNA: TGTGCCACCTTCGACGCCTGGGATAGCAATCAGCCCCAGCATTTT; CDR3: CATFDAWDSNQPQHF
V: TRBV10-3; D: NA; J: TRBJ1-2; size: few; length: 13; DNA: TGTGCCATCAGTGAGTCTACAGGGTATGGCTACACCTTC; CDR3: CAISESTGYGYTF
V: TRBV11-2; D: NA; J: TRBJ2-7; size: many; length: 13; DNA: TGTGCCAGCAGCCAAACCAGGGGTTACGAGCAGTACTTC; CDR3: CASSQTRGYEQYF
V: TRBV19; D: NA; J: TRBJ1-2; size: few; length: 16; DNA: TGTGCCAGTAGTACCAGCAAGGGACAAGGTTTCTATGGCTACACCTTC; CDR3: CASSTSKGQGFYGYTF
V: TRBV29-1; D: NA; J: TRBJ1-2; size: NA; length: 12; DNA: TGCAGCGTCGATGGGGCAGGCTATGGCTACACCTTC; CDR3: CSVDGAGYGYTF
V: TRBV20-1; D: NA; J: TRBJ2-1; size: NA; length: 14; DNA: TGCAGTGCCCCGGCGGGGGCTCCGATCAATGAGCAGTTCTTC; CDR3: CSAPAGAPINEQFF
V: TRBV9; D: TRBD1; J: TRBJ2-7; size: NA; length: 15; DNA: TGTGCCAGCAGCGTAGGAACAGGGGGAACCTACGAGCAGTACTTC; CDR3: CASSVGTGGTYEQYF